The rows below give T cell receptor beta chains drawn from one sample of a study of cytomegalovirus exposure and HLA in healthy donors. Data came from immunoSEQ multiplex PCR; TCRdb stores just in-frame clones and leaves some out. The sample lists about 78,000 clones, 60% to 80% occurring once. Sample: PBMCs. The receptors here all came from a woman aged 45-60 years in good health and CMV-seropositive. Each CDR3 is given with its conserved first and last residue. The D gene is left open where the match is weak. Clone size is not always given. Where it is, it says once, few, many or a class for expanded clones.

CDR3nt | CDR3aa | j_gene | abundance | len | v_gene | d_gene
TGCGCCAGCAGCTTGGCGAGAGGGAATTCACCCCTCCACTTT | CASSLARGNSPLHF | TRBJ1-6 | few | 14 | TRBV5-1 | NA
TGTGCCAGCAGCGCCGGGGGGATTGAGCTGGGAAACACCATATATTTT | CASSAGGIELGNTIYF | TRBJ1-3 | NA | 16 | TRBV11-3 | NA
TGTGCTAGTGGCTTAAGGGGCGACTATGGCTACACCTTC | CASGLRGDYGYTF | TRBJ1-2 | NA | 13 | TRBV12-5 | NA
TGTGCCAGCAGCTTAGGAGGTAGCGGGACTCAGAACACCGGGGAGCTGTTTTTT | CASSLGGSGTQNTGELFF | TRBJ2-2 | NA | 18 | TRBV7-6 | TRBD2
TGTGCCAGCAGCTCGGGGGGAGTGAATGAGCAGTTCTTC | CASSSGGVNEQFF | TRBJ2-1 | NA | 13 | TRBV5-6 | TRBD2
TGTGCCAGCAGTGAATTTCCCACAGGTTCCAATTCACCCCTCCACTTT | CASSEFPTGSNSPLHF | TRBJ1-6 | few | 16 | TRBV6-1 | NA
TGTGCCAGCAGCAAAGATGGGGGGGAAGAAAGTAATTCACCCCTCCACTTT | CASSKDGGEESNSPLHF | TRBJ1-6 | NA | 17 | TRBV21-1 | NA
NA | CAWSVGQGANTF | TRBJ1-2 | NA | 12 | TRBV30 | NA
TGTGCCAGCAGTTCGATTCTAGCGGGGCCCTACGAGCAGTACTTC | CASSSILAGPYEQYF | TRBJ2-7 | NA | 15 | TRBV6-5 | TRBD2
TGTGCCAGTAGCACCTCCAGGGGACCCTCGGGGGCCAACGTCCTGACTTTC | CASSTSRGPSGANVLTF | TRBJ2-6 | NA | 17 | TRBV19 | NA
TGCGCCAGCAGCTTGAGAGCGGGAGTATCCAGTGAGCAGTTCTTC | CASSLRAGVSSEQFF | TRBJ2-1 | NA | 15 | TRBV5-1 | TRBD2
TGTGCCAGTAGCGTCGGACTTCCCACAGATACGCAGTATTTT | CASSVGLPTDTQYF | TRBJ2-3 | NA | 14 | TRBV19 | NA
TGTGCCAGTAGTCCGGGACTGGCCCCCAATGAGCAGTTCTTC | CASSPGLAPNEQFF | TRBJ2-1 | NA | 14 | TRBV19 | NA
TGTGCCAGCAGTGCCCGGACAGTCTCTGGAAACACCATATATTTT | CASSARTVSGNTIYF | TRBJ1-3 | NA | 15 | TRBV6-6 | NA
TGTGCCAGTAGATGGACGGGAGGGCCCGTTGAGCAGTTCTTC | CASRWTGGPVEQFF | TRBJ2-1 | NA | 14 | TRBV19 | TRBD2
TGTGCCAGTAGTATACTACTAGCGGGAGTAGGCGGGGAGCTGTTTTTT | CASSILLAGVGGELFF | TRBJ2-2 | NA | 16 | TRBV19 | TRBD2
TGTGCCAGCCTCCCCGGCCCTAGCTCTGGGGCCAACGTCCTGACTTTC | CASLPGPSSGANVLTF | TRBJ2-6 | NA | 16 | TRBV5-4 | NA
TGTGCCATCAAGGGGGACAGGGGTGGCTACACCTTC | CAIKGDRGGYTF | TRBJ1-2 | NA | 12 | TRBV10-3 | TRBD1
TGCGCCAGCAGCTTGGAGGGACAGGGAGTCTATGGCTACACCTTC | CASSLEGQGVYGYTF | TRBJ1-2 | NA | 15 | TRBV5-1 | TRBD1
TGTGCCAGCAGTTTAAAAGGGGCCCAAGAGACCCAGTACTTC | CASSLKGAQETQYF | TRBJ2-5 | NA | 14 | TRBV27 | NA
TGTGCCTGGAGCCCCCTGGGACAGGGCTATGGCTACACCTTC | CAWSPLGQGYGYTF | TRBJ1-2 | NA | 14 | TRBV30 | TRBD1
TGCGCCAGCAGCCTGGGACAGACCAATTCACCCCTCCACTTT | CASSLGQTNSPLHF | TRBJ1-6 | NA | 14 | TRBV4-1 | TRBD1
TGTGCCAGCAGCGTAGGGCGGGGGGGCTTCCCAGATACGCAGTATTTT | CASSVGRGGFPDTQYF | TRBJ2-3 | NA | 16 | TRBV9 | TRBD2
TGTGCCAGCAGACAGGGGGAAAACACCGGGGAGCTGTTTTTT | CASRQGENTGELFF | TRBJ2-2 | NA | 14 | TRBV2 | TRBD1
TGTGCCAGCAGTTACTTAGGAGGGGAGCTTAAGTTCTTC | CASSYLGGELKFF | TRBJ2-1 | NA | 13 | TRBV6-6 | NA
TGTGCCAGCGCATTAACGGCTCAGGGGGCGCTGGTCACTGAAGCTTTCTTT | CASALTAQGALVTEAFF | TRBJ1-1 | NA | 17 | TRBV7-9 | TRBD1
TGTGCCAGCAGCCCGACGAGTACTGGGAGGAACTATGGCTACACCTTC | CASSPTSTGRNYGYTF | TRBJ1-2 | NA | 16 | TRBV7-2 | NA
TGTGCCAGCAGCACCTCGTTACTCGGACACTTCACAGATACGCAGTATTTT | CASSTSLLGHFTDTQYF | TRBJ2-3 | NA | 17 | TRBV5-4 | NA
TGTGCCAGCGTTAGCGGGGGTACCTACGAGCAGTACTTC | CASVSGGTYEQYF | TRBJ2-7 | NA | 13 | TRBV27 | TRBD2
TGTGCCTGGAATCGAGGGCTGGACACTGAAGCTTTCTTT | CAWNRGLDTEAFF | TRBJ1-1 | NA | 13 | TRBV30 | NA
TGTGCCATCTCCGGGGGACGGGAACGAGATACGCAGTATTTT | CAISGGRERDTQYF | TRBJ2-3 | NA | 14 | TRBV15 | NA
TGTGCCAGCAGTCGCAACCGTCTAGCGGGGGCTTCCGTCTACGAGCAGTACTTC | CASSRNRLAGASVYEQYF | TRBJ2-7 | NA | 18 | TRBV27 | TRBD2
TGCGCCAGCAGCCAAGGTAGAACCGGGGAGCTGTTTTTT | CASSQGRTGELFF | TRBJ2-2 | NA | 13 | TRBV4-1 | NA
TGTGCCAGCAGCTTACATGTGCTCAGGGGGCGTGAGGTTGGCGGCTACACCTTC | CASSLHVLRGREVGGYTF | TRBJ1-2 | NA | 18 | TRBV11-2 | TRBD1
TGTGCCAGCAGTTTATGGGGGGCTGGGGCCAACGTCCTGACTTTC | CASSLWGAGANVLTF | TRBJ2-6 | NA | 15 | TRBV27 | NA
TGTGCCAGCAGCTTAGTCAGGGAAAGCACCGGGGAGCTGTTTTTT | CASSLVRESTGELFF | TRBJ2-2 | NA | 15 | TRBV7-3 | NA
TGTGCTAGTGGCCCGGGACAGTACACCGGGGAGCTGTTTTTT | CASGPGQYTGELFF | TRBJ2-2 | NA | 14 | TRBV12-5 | TRBD1
TGTGCCAGCAGCGTAGTTAGCGGGCCCACCGGGGAGCTGTTTTTT | CASSVVSGPTGELFF | TRBJ2-2 | NA | 15 | TRBV9 | TRBD2
TGTGCCAGCAGTGTGACTAGCGGGAGTATTAATGAGCAGTTCTTC | CASSVTSGSINEQFF | TRBJ2-1 | NA | 15 | TRBV2 | TRBD2
TGTGCCAGCAGTTACGGGCAGGGGGGAGATCTCAGTGGCTACACCTTC | CASSYGQGGDLSGYTF | TRBJ1-2 | NA | 16 | TRBV6-5 | TRBD1
TGTGCCAGCAGCTTCCCCGAGGGCCCCAAAAACATTCAGTACTTC | CASSFPEGPKNIQYF | TRBJ2-4 | NA | 15 | TRBV5-6 | NA
TGTGCCAGCAGCTTAGGAGGATCTAACTATGGCTACACCTTC | CASSLGGSNYGYTF | TRBJ1-2 | NA | 14 | TRBV7-2 | NA
TGTGCCAGCAGGAGGGCGACAGGGACCTACGAGCAGTACTTC | CASRRATGTYEQYF | TRBJ2-7 | NA | 14 | TRBV6-1 | TRBD1
TGTGCCAGCAGCCAGGGGAGATTGAACACTGAAGCTTTCTTT | CASSQGRLNTEAFF | TRBJ1-1 | once | 14 | TRBV7-8 | NA
TGTGCCAGCAGCTTCTCCGGGAGGGCCTACAATGAGCAGTTCTTC | CASSFSGRAYNEQFF | TRBJ2-1 | NA | 15 | TRBV11-3 | TRBD2
TGTGCCAGCAGCTATACGGGACTAGCGGGAGCGGAGACCCAGTACTTC | CASSYTGLAGAETQYF | TRBJ2-5 | few | 16 | TRBV11-3 | TRBD2
TGCAGCGTGCGAGACACAGGGTTGACTGAAGCTTTCTTT | CSVRDTGLTEAFF | TRBJ1-1 | few | 13 | TRBV29-1 | NA